This TCR beta chain was sequenced for a study of T cell responses to AZD1222 COVID-19 vaccine. Overall study findings and caveats: It was only after the peak T cell response that any repertoires were sampled. With two AZD1222 doses given, Spike-specific TCR breadth and depth both rose.

The V gene's germline CDR1 is MGHRA and CDR2 YSYEKL. CDR3 length equals 18 residues. V was trimmed by 0 bases and J by 0 bases, leaving 15 bases between them. TCRdb's table, derived via immunoSEQ multiplex PCR, lists solely in-frame clones and lacks some. The table has more than 85,000 clones, roughly 92% seen once. With respect to this clone: Its antigen is unknown.

Combined were second doses at about 4 or about 12 weeks. Sequences were derived from peripheral blood, sampled 28 days after the second AZD1222 dose. This rearrangement joins TRBV4-1 to TRBJ2-1, with a weak D call TRBD2 (6 bases). The receptor was derived from an adult who received the AZD1222 COVID-19 vaccine. CDR3 residues: CASSQEAFGGVSYNEQFF. For the CDR3, the DNA is TGCGCCAGCAGCCAAGAGGCTTTCGGCGGGGTCTCCTACAATGAGCAGTTCTTC.